The 29 T cell receptor beta chains presented below share a single source sample, sequenced in a study of technical replicates of blood from several donors. Assay: immunoSEQ multiplex PCR; the TCRdb copy retains only in-frame clones and omits some. The sample shows tens of thousands of clones, less than 98% of them seen only once. Sequenced input: T cells isolated from PBMCs. All receptors come from a human donor in good health.

The chain has TRBV6-6 and TRBJ1-5, with D unclear. The germline CDR1 and CDR2 sequences are MNHNY and SVGAGI (reference sequence). The CDR3 has 12 residues. V was cut by 8 bases and J by 0 bases, with 5 bases left in between. The CDR3, as DNA: TGTGCCAGCGAGGGTAGCAATCAGCCCCAGCATTTT. Protein: CASEGSNQPQHF.

The chain is built from TRBV27 and TRBJ2-7; 8 bases are a match to TRBD1. CDR1 and CDR2 (germline): MNHEY, SMNVEV (reference sequence). The CDR3 has 13 amino acids. With V trimmed by 10 bases and J by 4 bases, 9 bases remained unmatched. CDR3 bases: TGTGCCACCTCCGGGACAGGCGGGTACGAGCAGTACTTC. The encoded protein is CATSGTGGYEQYF.

This chain joins TRBV11-1 and TRBJ1-2; TRBD1 agrees at 8 bases. Germline trimming cut 0 bases from V and 8 bases from J; bases unmatched to any gene: 5. CDR1 is SGHAT and CDR2 is FQDESV in the germline V gene (reference sequence). This CDR3 is built from 14 residues. The CDR3: CASSLATGGRGYTF. The DNA of the CDR3 is TGTGCCAGCAGCTTAGCTACAGGGGGTCGCGGCTACACCTTC. The variable domain in full, completed from reference TRBV11-1 and TRBJ1-2, reads EAEVAQSPRYKITEKSQAVAFWCDPISGHATLYWYRQILGQGPELLVQFQDESVVDDSQLPKDRFSAERLKGVDSTLKIQPAELGDSAMYLCASSLATGGRGYTFGSGTRLTVV.

The gene calls are TRBV7-9 and TRBJ1-3; D gene ambiguous. The V gene lost 0 bases and the J gene lost 0 bases, with 9 bases spanning the gap. Germline assignment: CDR1 SEHNR and CDR2 FQNEAQ (reference sequence). There are 16 residues in the CDR3. CDR3 region: CASSLAPGSSGNTIYF. CDR3 in DNA: TGTGCCAGCAGCTTAGCACCGGGGAGCTCTGGAAACACCATATATTTT.

This chain joins TRBV10-1 and TRBJ1-2; D gene unclear. Germline lookup yields CDR1 WNHNN and CDR2 SYGVQD (reference sequence). The CDR3 length is 13 residues. The V gene lost 4 bases and the J gene lost 5 bases, with 11 bases spanning the gap. The CDR3 here is CASSVSTEYGYTF. Here the CDR3 DNA reads TGCGCCAGCAGTGTATCCACCGAGTATGGCTACACCTTC.

This chain joins TRBV9 and TRBJ2-3; 12 positions agree with TRBD2. After removal of 4 bases from V and 5 bases from J, the junction contained 20 bases not matched to a gene. The germline CDR1 and CDR2 sequences are SGDLS and YYNGEE. This CDR3 contains 20 residues. CDR3 amino acids: CASSLRGPQSSGRGEDTQYF. For the CDR3, the DNA is TGTGCCAGCAGCCTCAGAGGGCCCCAATCTAGCGGGAGGGGGGAAGATACGCAGTATTTT.

The V and J genes are TRBV25-1 and TRBJ2-7; D uncertain. Germline assignment: CDR1 MGHDK and CDR2 SYGVNS. Trimming removed 5 bases at V and 0 bases at J, with 11 bases between. The CDR3 loop spans 14 amino acids. For the CDR3, the DNA is TGTGCCAGCAGTCCCCACGAGAGCTCCTACGAGCAGTACTTC. This gives the protein CASSPHESSYEQYF.

The chain couples TRBV30 to TRBJ1-1; TRBD1 agrees at 8 bases. The V gene end was trimmed by 4 bases and the J gene end by 1 base; junction bases not matched to a gene: 2. The CDR3 contains 13 residues. Germline lookup yields CDR1 GTSNPN and CDR2 SVGIG (reference sequence). CDR3 in amino acids: CAWMGTGNTEAFF. CDR3 DNA sequence: TGTGCCTGGATGGGGACAGGGAACACTGAAGCTTTCTTT.

The chain joins TRBV2 to TRBJ1-1, with TRBD1 matching over 7 bases. Germline V gene sequence: CDR1 SNHLY, CDR2 FYNNEI. CDR3 length: 15 residues. The junction had 7 bases not matched to a gene; V was cut back by 5 bases and J by 1 base. The CDR3 reads CASSPEGQENTEAFF. CDR3 bases: TGTGCCAGCAGTCCGGAAGGACAGGAGAACACTGAAGCTTTCTTT. Combining the CDR3 with reference TRBV2 and TRBJ1-1 gives the whole variable domain EPEVTQTPSHQVTQMGQEVILRCVPISNHLYFYWYRQILGQKVEFLVSFYNNEISEKSEIFDDQFSVERPDGSNFTLKIRSTKLEDSAMYFCASSPEGQENTEAFFGQGTRLTVV.

This clone showed up just once. V and J are TRBV11-2 and TRBJ1-1, with no clear D. Per germline, CDR1 SGHAT and CDR2 FQNNGV. The CDR3 loop spans 12 amino acids. V gave up 1 base and J gave up 6 bases, with 6 bases separating them. The CDR3 reads CASSLVAAEAFF. The CDR3 coding sequence is TGTGCCAGCAGCTTAGTTGCAGCTGAAGCTTTCTTT.

V gene TRBV4-2 combines with J gene TRBJ1-3, with no clear D. Trimming left V 1 base short and J 4 bases short, with 11 bases between. This CDR3 comprises 15 residues. CDR1 and CDR2 (germline): LGHNA, YNFKEQ. DNA for the CDR3: TGTGCCAGCAGCCAAGTTCTGGGCACAGGAAACACCATATATTTT. Translating gives CASSQVLGTGNTIYF.

CDR3 sequence (DNA): TGTGCCAGTAGCAACGGACAGGGGGCTGAAGCTTTCTTT. Translated: CASSNGQGAEAFF. This chain joins TRBV19 and TRBJ1-1, with TRBD1 matching over 10 bases. The V and J ends lost 6 bases and 6 bases, in that order; junction bases with no gene match: 4. The CDR3 runs to 13 residues. CDR1 is LNHDA, CDR2 SQIVND, per germline (reference sequence).

The chain uses TRBV18 and TRBJ1-1, with TRBD1 matching over 8 bases. With V trimmed by 3 bases and J by 10 bases, 4 bases remained unmatched. CDR3 length: 12 residues. The germline V gene encodes CDR1 KGHSH and CDR2 LQKENI. This chain's CDR3 is CASSPGQGVAFF. The DNA of the CDR3 is TGTGCCAGCTCACCTGGACAGGGAGTAGCTTTCTTT. The whole variable domain, filled in from reference TRBV18 and TRBJ1-1, reads NAGVMQNPRHLVRRRGQEARLRCSPMKGHSHVYWYRQLPEEGLKFMVYLQKENIIDESGMPKERFSAEFPKEGPSILRIQQVVRGDSAAYFCASSPGQGVAFFGQGTRLTVV.

The genes are TRBV28 and TRBJ2-1, with 8 bases lining up with TRBD1. V lost 1 base, J lost 14 bases, and 10 bases stayed unmatched. Germline CDR1 MDHEN, CDR2 SYDVKM. This CDR3 has 14 amino acids. The CDR3 bases are TGTGCCAGCAGTTTATTCCTTATGCCGACAGGGGAGTTCTTC. Translation gives CASSLFLMPTGEFF.

V usage is TRBV19 and J usage is TRBJ1-2, with 7 bases fitting TRBD1. The trim removed 5 bases at V and 8 bases at J, leaving 8 bases unmatched. Germline-derived CDR1 and CDR2 are LNHDA and SQIVND (reference sequence). CDR3 length: 13 residues. CDR3 region: CASSVNRGSGYTF. CDR3 DNA: TGTGCCAGTAGTGTTAACAGGGGAAGCGGCTACACCTTC.

This clone was counted only a few times. The chain recombines TRBV6-4 with TRBJ2-2; maybe TRBD2 (5 bases). Trimming took off 4 bases at V and 7 bases at J, with 13 bases between the two ends. Germline values: CDR1 MRHNA, CDR2 SNTAGT. The CDR3 runs to 14 residues. CDR3 loop: CASSALYRGGELFF. The CDR3 region has the DNA TGTGCCAGCAGTGCCTTATACCGGGGCGGGGAGCTGTTTTTT.

This chain joins TRBV5-4 and TRBJ2-5; 7 bases fit TRBD2. J lost 4 bases, V lost 4 bases, and 7 bases had no gene match. The CDR3 is 14 residues long. The germline gives CDR1 SGHNT, CDR2 YYREEE (reference sequence). For the CDR3, the DNA is TGTGCCAGCAGCCCTGGGGGGGAGACAGAGACCCAGTACTTC. Translated, it gives CASSPGGETETQYF.

The CDR3 here is CARQGTLNTGELFF. The DNA for the CDR3 is TGTGCCAGACAGGGGACACTCAACACCGGGGAGCTGTTTTTT. The gene calls are TRBV2 and TRBJ2-2; 7 bases are a match to TRBD1. The CDR3 loop spans 14 amino acids. V lost 9 bases to trimming and J lost 2 bases; unmatched junction nucleotides: 6. Germline values: CDR1 SNHLY, CDR2 FYNNEI. The full variable domain, rest sourced from reference TRBV2 and TRBJ2-2, is EPEVTQTPSHQVTQMGQEVILRCVPISNHLYFYWYRQILGQKVEFLVSFYNNEISEKSEIFDDQFSVERPDGSNFTLKIRSTKLEDSAMYFCARQGTLNTGELFFGEGSRLTVL.

The chain recombines TRBV11-3 with TRBJ1-2, with D possibly being TRBD1 (5 bases). V lost 2 bases and J lost 4, with 14 bases in between. The length of the CDR3 is 15 residues. The germline V gene has CDR1 SGHNT and CDR2 YENEEA. CDR3 nucleotides: TGTGCCAGCAGCTTATCACGGGGGGACCTCTATGGCTACACCTTC. Translation: CASSLSRGDLYGYTF.

The V gene is TRBV9, the J gene TRBJ1-1; no definite D call. Trimming removed 3 bases at V and 5 bases at J, with 17 bases between. The germline CDR1 and CDR2 sequences are SGDLS and YYNGEE. This CDR3 spans 15 amino acids. The CDR3 reads CASSARDFRRTEAFF. Written as DNA, the CDR3 is TGTGCCAGCAGCGCCCGGGATTTTAGAAGGACTGAAGCTTTCTTT.

The V gene is TRBV11-3, the J gene TRBJ2-1, with TRBD2 as a possible D gene (5 bases). Germline V lookup: CDR1 SGHNT, CDR2 YENEEA. V lost 4 bases and J lost 10, with 20 bases in between. The CDR3 totals 15 residues. The CDR3 DNA is TGTGCCAGCAGCTCGGATGTCGCAATCTCGGGGGAGCAGTTCTTC. As protein: CASSSDVAISGEQFF.

The V and J genes are TRBV4-3 and TRBJ2-7; D possibly corresponds to TRBD1 (5 bases). V shed 1 base and J shed 3 bases, with 10 bases lying between them. The CDR3 contains 14 residues. Germline CDR1 and CDR2: LGHNA and YSLEER. The CDR3 DNA is TGCGCCAGCAGCCAAGCCTCAGGGTACTACGAGCAGTACTTC. It is translated as CASSQASGYYEQYF.

The chain combines TRBV10-1 with TRBJ2-2, with 10 bases identical to TRBD2. V was clipped by 9 bases and J by 0 bases; unmatched bases: 4. The CDR3 extends over 15 amino acids. Germline assignment: CDR1 WNHNN and CDR2 SYGVQD (reference sequence). The CDR3 spells CASPGLAANTGELFF. The CDR3 region has the DNA TGCGCCAGTCCTGGACTAGCGGCGAACACCGGGGAGCTGTTTTTT.

The CDR3 loop reads CASSPSRNEQFF. CDR3 DNA sequence: TGTGCCAGCAGCCCTAGTAGGAATGAGCAGTTCTTC. The V gene is TRBV7-9, the J gene TRBJ2-1; the D is unclear. From germline, CDR1 is SEHNR and CDR2 FQNEAQ (reference sequence). V lost 5 bases and J lost 7, with 9 bases in between. This CDR3 has 12 amino acids.

This sequence joins TRBV7-9 and TRBJ1-1, with 9 positions matching TRBD1. The CDR3 covers 16 residues. J gave up 3 bases and V 2 bases, and 7 bases lay outside the gene matches. Germline loops: CDR1 SEHNR, CDR2 FQNEAQ (reference sequence). CDR3 DNA: TGTGCCAGCAGCTTACCACAGGGGGCCGGGGACACTGAAGCTTTCTTT. As protein: CASSLPQGAGDTEAFF.

J is TRBJ2-7 and V is TRBV12-2; the table's TRBD1 call for D was not verified on the DNA. TRBV12-2 is a listed pseudogene. The CDR3 extends over 15 amino acids. CDR3 protein: CASRTVGQAAYEQYF. Here the CDR3 DNA reads TGTGCAAGTCGCACTGTGGGGCAGGCGGCCTACGAGCAGTACTTC.

CDR3 sequence: CASSVAGDNQPQHF. CDR3 sequence (DNA): TGTGCCAGCAGCGTAGCAGGGGACAATCAGCCCCAGCATTTT. The chain links TRBV9 to TRBJ1-5; D perhaps matches TRBD1 (6 bases). The CDR3 consists of 14 residues. Per the germline V gene, CDR1 is SGDLS and CDR2 is YYNGEE. V gave up 0 bases and J gave up 3 bases, with 7 bases separating them.

The J gene is TRBJ1-5, the V gene TRBV18; 8 nucleotides line up with TRBD1. Germline V gives CDR1 KGHSH, CDR2 LQKENI. Trimming at V came to 6 bases and at J to 4 bases, leaving 5 bases not matched to a gene. This CDR3 comprises 14 residues. DNA for the CDR3: TGTGCCAGCTCCGGACAGGGTGGAAATCAGCCCCAGCATTTT. It is translated as CASSGQGGNQPQHF.

Here the CDR3 reads CASSQGQGATGYTF. The CDR3 DNA reads as TGTGCCAGCTCCCAGGGACAGGGGGCAACTGGCTACACCTTC. The gene calls are TRBV18 and TRBJ1-2; 12 bases map to TRBD1. V dropped 6 bases and J dropped 7; count of bases not matched to a gene: 6. CDR1 KGHSH and CDR2 LQKENI come from the germline V gene. CDR3 size: 14 residues.